The source of this T cell receptor beta chain is a study of shared clonotypes between healthy human individuals. Using immunoSEQ multiplex PCR, the repertoire was profiled, and TCRdb retains in-frame clones only, with some absent. The table has some 1,600,000 clones, roughly 98% seen once. This CDR3 is 12 amino acids long. Trimming took 0 bases from V and 4 from J, leaving 3 bases between them. The germline V gene encodes CDR1 SEHNR and CDR2 FQNEAQ (reference sequence). Worth noting for this clone: Other DNA sequences in the same sample also yield this CDR3.

The specimen sequenced was naive CD4+ T cells sorted from blood. The subset is: CD45RA+ positively selected. The sequence was collected from a young man in good health. V is TRBV7-9 and J is TRBJ2-5; D remains unclear. CDR3 region: CASSLAGETQYF. Written as DNA, the CDR3 is TGTGCCAGCAGCTTAGCTGGAGAGACCCAGTACTTC.